These T cell receptor beta chains were read from a single sample in a study of OX40 agonist ivuxolimab in advanced cancers. Only in-frame clones appear in the TCRdb table, and some are missing; sequencing was by immunoSEQ multiplex PCR. Found here are tens of thousands of clones, about 88% of them singletons; the top ten hold roughly 0.99%. This material consisted of CD4+ or CD8+ T cells sorted from blood, taken in a trial of the OX40 agonist ivuxolimab. The origin of the receptors is an adult with an advanced solid tumor such as melanoma, head and neck, liver or kidney cancer. Both conserved end residues are part of each CDR3. The D gene is left open where the match is weak. Clone size is not always given. Where it is, it says once, few, many or a class for expanded clones.

v_call	j_call	clone_size	d_call	cdr3_aa	cdr3_nt
TRBV4-1	TRBJ2-3	.	TRBD2	CASSQGTRITTDTQYF	TGCGCCAGCAGCCAAGGGACTAGGATAACCACGGATACGCAGTATTTT
TRBV11-2	TRBJ2-7	.	TRBD1	CASSPLQGTNEQYF	TGTGCCAGCAGCCCCCTACAGGGGACAAACGAGCAGTACTTC
TRBV19	TRBJ2-4	.	.	CASSIERSGAKNIQYF	TGTGCCAGTAGTATCGAGCGGAGCGGAGCCAAAAACATTCAGTACTTC
TRBV12-5	TRBJ2-1	.	TRBD2	CASGMTSGIRHNEQFF	TGTGCTAGTGGGATGACTAGCGGGATTAGGCACAATGAGCAGTTCTTC
TRBV5-5	TRBJ1-5	few	.	CASQQWAEGNQPQHF	TGTGCCAGCCAACAGTGGGCGGAGGGCAATCAGCCCCAGCATTTT
TRBV7-9	TRBJ1-4	.	TRBD1	CASRIGRQGSATNEKLFF	TGTGCCAGCAGAATAGGGCGACAGGGCTCTGCAACTAATGAAAAACTGTTTTTT
TRBV19	TRBJ2-7	.	.	CASKRAGAYEQYF	TGTGCCAGTAAAAGAGCAGGGGCCTACGAGCAGTACTTC
TRBV28	TRBJ2-2	few	.	CASGNTGELFF	TGTGCCAGCGGAAATACCGGGGAGCTGTTTTTT
TRBV5-3	TRBJ1-1	.	TRBD1	CASSLWTGREAFF	TGTGCCAGCAGCTTGTGGACAGGGCGGGAAGCTTTCTTT
TRBV5-1	TRBJ2-7	once	.	CASSSNPGSSYEQYF	TGCGCCAGCAGCTCCAATCCCGGGAGCTCCTACGAGCAGTACTTC
TRBV10-3	TRBJ2-3	.	TRBD2	CAISPSGDTDTQYF	TGTGCCATCAGCCCTAGCGGAGACACAGATACGCAGTATTTT
TRBV4-3	TRBJ1-1	.	.	CASSRGEGTEAFF	TGCGCCAGCAGCCGGGGGGAAGGGACTGAAGCTTTCTTT
TRBV6-6	TRBJ1-2	.	.	CASSPGGDYGYTF	TGTGCCAGCAGCCCGGGGGGGGACTATGGCTACACCTTC
TRBV7-2	TRBJ2-7	.	TRBD2	CASSLAGTSGRASEQYF	TGTGCCAGCAGCTTAGCCGGGACTAGCGGGAGGGCTTCAGAGCAGTACTTC
TRBV7-8	TRBJ1-5	few	.	CASSHQRESQHF	TGTGCCAGCAGCCACCAAAGAGAATCCCAGCATTTT
TRBV15	TRBJ1-2	once	.	CATRQAPNYGYTF	TGTGCCACCAGACAGGCCCCTAACTATGGCTACACCTTC
TRBV14	TRBJ2-3	.	.	CASSQDPADTQYF	TGTGCCAGCAGCCAAGATCCCGCAGATACGCAGTATTTT
TRBV28	TRBJ2-1	.	.	CASSFGWGNNEQFF	TGTGCCAGCAGTTTTGGGTGGGGGAACAATGAGCAGTTCTTC
TRBV19	TRBJ2-1	.	.	CASSIVAANEQFF	TGTGCCAGTAGTATAGTAGCGGCTAATGAGCAGTTCTTC
TRBV29-1	TRBJ2-2	.	TRBD2	CSVEAGANTGELFF	TGCAGCGTTGAGGCGGGGGCGAACACCGGGGAGCTGTTTTTT
TRBV11-2	TRBJ2-1	.	.	CASKTQAYNEQFF	TGTGCCAGCAAGACTCAAGCCTACAATGAGCAGTTCTTC
TRBV27	TRBJ1-2	few	.	CASSLMAGQNGYTF	TGTGCCAGCAGTTTAATGGCAGGGCAAAATGGCTACACCTTC
TRBV14	TRBJ2-1	.	TRBD2	CASSQVGLAGFGEQFF	TGTGCCAGCAGCCAAGTAGGGCTAGCGGGATTCGGTGAGCAGTTCTTC
TRBV5-6	TRBJ1-1	few	.	CASSKNTEAFF	TGTGCCAGCAGCAAAAACACTGAAGCTTTCTTT